Included here is one TCR beta chain sequence, with context. These data belong to a study of blood T cell repertoires in COVID-19. On the study more broadly: Sources were T cells, B-cell-depleted T cells, or PBMCs; the material itself was cDNA or gDNA.

As originally analysed: Quantification of nucleated cells was approximated via reference gene primer amplification. Sequencing was performed with immunoSEQ multiplex PCR; in TCRdb, only in-frame clones are kept and a portion is missing. That table supplies the V and J calls and clone size; D and trimming were determined from the DNA. In the table there are roughly 140,000 clones, approximately 91% of which are singletons. The CDR3 totals 14 residues. The germline V and J ends were trimmed by 7 bases and 2 bases, with 9 bases remaining between them. CDR1 LNHDA and CDR2 SQIVND come from the germline V gene (reference sequence).

The TCR comes from a woman in her 70s with acute or convalescent COVID-19. Sample: peripheral blood. This sequence joins TRBV19 and TRBJ1-6, with unresolved D. CDR3 sequence reads: CASMHTAYNSPLHF. The CDR3 bases are TGTGCCAGTATGCACACAGCCTATAATTCACCCCTCCACTTT.